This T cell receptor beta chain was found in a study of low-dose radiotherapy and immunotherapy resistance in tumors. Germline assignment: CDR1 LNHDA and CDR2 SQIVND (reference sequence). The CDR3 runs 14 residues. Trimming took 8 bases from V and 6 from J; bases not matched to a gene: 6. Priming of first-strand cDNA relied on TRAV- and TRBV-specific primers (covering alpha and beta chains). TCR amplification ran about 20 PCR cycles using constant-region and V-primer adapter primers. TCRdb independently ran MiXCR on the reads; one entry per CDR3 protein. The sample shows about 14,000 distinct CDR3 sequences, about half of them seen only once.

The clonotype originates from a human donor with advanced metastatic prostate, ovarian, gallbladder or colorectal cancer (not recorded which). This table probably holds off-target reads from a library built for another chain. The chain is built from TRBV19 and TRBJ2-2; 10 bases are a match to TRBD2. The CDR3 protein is CASDIAGGAGELFF. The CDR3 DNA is TGTGCCAGTGACATAGCGGGAGGTGCCGGGGAGCTGTTTTTT.